The 32 T cell receptor beta chains below were found in one sample sequenced in a study of blood T cell repertoires in COVID-19. Produced via immunoSEQ multiplex PCR; TCRdb's table is partial and in-frame only. The data hold over 100,000 clones, with around 86% observed a single time. The sequencing sample was made of peripheral blood. These receptors originate from a man aged 35 to 55 with acute or convalescent COVID-19.

V and J are TRBV12-3 or TRBV12-4 and TRBJ1-1; 8 bases are shared with TRBD1. V gave up 6 bases and J gave up 5 bases; unmatched junction bases: 5. The CDR3 has 13 residues. CDR3 coding DNA: TGTGCCAGCAGGGCAGGGGGCGGTACTGAAGCTTTCTTT. Its translation is CASRAGGGTEAFF.

The chain links TRBV6-5 to TRBJ2-7; TRBD2 is a possible D gene (6 bases). The V end was cut by 6 bases, the J end by 2 bases, with 17 bases between. From germline, CDR1 is MNHEY and CDR2 SVGAGI. The CDR3 is made up of 15 amino acids. The CDR3 DNA follows: TGTGCCAGCAGGCTCCTGGGGGGAGAGGCCTACGAGCAGTACTTC. Translated: CASRLLGGEAYEQYF.

This clone showed up many times. The rearrangement links TRBV27 to TRBJ2-7; TRBD2 matches at 9 bases. This CDR3 is 14 amino acids long. Germline CDR1 reads MNHEY; CDR2 reads SMNVEV (reference sequence). Trimming cost V 3 bases and J 2 bases; bases outside gene matches: 2. CDR3 sequence (DNA): TGTGCCAGCAGTTTGTCTAGCGGGGCCTACGAGCAGTACTTC. It specifies CASSLSSGAYEQYF.

This chain links TRBV27 with TRBJ1-2, with 7 bases lining up with TRBD1. CDR3 size: 15 residues. V lost 0 bases and J lost 4; bases outside the gene matches: 5. Germline values: CDR1 MNHEY, CDR2 SMNVEV (reference sequence). The CDR3 bases are TGTGCCAGCAGTTTATCACTGGGGACAGTCTATGGCTACACCTTC. Residues: CASSLSLGTVYGYTF.

This sequence joins TRBV30 and TRBJ1-1; perhaps TRBD1 as D (5 bases). Per the germline V gene, CDR1 is GTSNPN and CDR2 is SVGIG (reference sequence). Trimming took 5 bases from V and 0 from J, leaving 10 bases between them. This CDR3 region has 13 residues. CDR3 region: CAWGGYLNTEAFF. CDR3 DNA sequence: TGTGCCTGGGGGGGGTATCTGAACACTGAAGCTTTCTTT.

This clone turned up a few times. The chain links TRBV2 to TRBJ1-1; 12 bases match TRBD1. CDR3 size: 13 residues. V lost 9 bases to trimming and J lost 5 bases; unmatched junction nucleotides: 4. Germline V lookup: CDR1 SNHLY, CDR2 FYNNEI. As DNA, the CDR3 is TGTGCCAGTAGGGACAGGGGGCGAACTGAAGCTTTCTTT. The encoded protein is CASRDRGRTEAFF.

This clone appeared once. The gene calls are TRBV6-5 and TRBJ2-7; a possible D gene is TRBD2 (6 bases). The germline V gene has CDR1 MNHEY and CDR2 SVGAGI. V dropped 6 bases and J dropped 3 bases, with 9 bases sitting between them. This CDR3 is built from 12 residues. The DNA of the CDR3 is TGTGCCAGCAGGGGGGAGGACTACGAGCAGTACTTC. It translates to CASRGEDYEQYF.

The chain combines TRBV25-1 with TRBJ2-1; 8 bases align to TRBD2. Germline values: CDR1 MGHDK, CDR2 SYGVNS. Germline trimming cut 5 bases from V and 9 bases from J; bases unmatched to any gene: 9. The CDR3 extends over 14 amino acids. The CDR3 coding sequence is TGTGCCAGCAGTATGGGACTAGGGCATGGTGAGCAGTTCTTC. It is translated as CASSMGLGHGEQFF.

The chain links TRBV19 to TRBJ1-5; unclear D gene. Germline V gene data show CDR1 as LNHDA and CDR2 as SQIVND (reference sequence). The CDR3 sequence is 12 residues long. The V end was cut by 5 bases, the J end by 8 bases, with 10 bases between. The CDR3 region is CASSPSRKPQHF. The CDR3 DNA reads TGTGCCAGTAGTCCCTCGAGAAAGCCCCAGCATTTT.

The V gene is TRBV6-5, the J gene TRBJ1-3, with D maybe TRBD1 (6 bases). This CDR3 region has 14 residues. Germline assignment: CDR1 MNHEY and CDR2 SVGAGI. The germline V and J ends were trimmed by 6 bases and 7 bases, with 16 bases remaining between them. The CDR3 region is CASRILDRPNTIYF. The CDR3 DNA is TGTGCCAGCAGGATATTAGACAGGCCCAACACCATATATTTT.

The chain joins TRBV3-1 (or the pseudogene TRBV3-2) to TRBJ1-5; 8 bases line up with TRBD1. The V gene's germline CDR1 is LGHDT and CDR2 YNNKEL (reference sequence). V lost 5 bases to trimming and J lost 5 bases; unmatched junction nucleotides: 11. This CDR3 contains 16 residues. CDR3 amino acids: CASSRRSTGGDQPQHF. The CDR3 DNA reads as TGTGCCAGCAGCAGAAGATCAACAGGGGGGGATCAGCCCCAGCATTTT.

This chain connects TRBV9 to TRBJ2-5, with TRBD1 as a possible D gene (6 bases). CDR1 is SGDLS, CDR2 YYNGEE, per germline. Deletions cut 4 bases from V and 2 bases from J, with 18 bases between. The CDR3 covers 16 residues. DNA for the CDR3: TGTGCCAGCAGCCCCGGCGTGGGGGCGATACAAGAGACCCAGTACTTC. Its translation: CASSPGVGAIQETQYF. Based on the CDR3 plus reference TRBV9 and TRBJ2-5, the full variable domain is DSGVTQTPKHLITATGQRVTLRCSPRSGDLSVYWYQQSLDQGLQFLIQYYNGEERAKGNILERFSAQQFPDLHSELNLSSLELGDSALYFCASSPGVGAIQETQYFGPGTRLLVL.

The chain recombines TRBV5-6 with TRBJ1-5; no clear D gene. From germline, CDR1 is SGHDT and CDR2 YYEEEE. This CDR3 contains 15 residues. Between the trimmed V and J ends, which lost 5 bases and 5 bases, there was a span of 17 bases. CDR3 sequence: CASSSRSSGYQPQHF. The CDR3, as DNA: TGTGCCAGCAGTTCCCGTTCGTCCGGGTATCAGCCCCAGCATTTT. Variable domain in full (rest from reference TRBV5-6 and TRBJ1-5): DAGVTQSPTHLIKTRGQQVTLRCSPKSGHDTVSWYQQALGQGPQFIFQYYEEEERQRGNFPDRFSGHQFPNYSSELNVNALLLGDSALYLCASSSRSSGYQPQHFGDGTRLSIL.

The CDR3 sequence is CASSSGGLAGSAGKYF. For the CDR3, the DNA is TGTGCCAGCAGCTCGGGGGGCCTAGCGGGTTCGGCAGGGAAGTACTTC. The chain employs TRBV7-6 and TRBJ2-7; 8 bases fit TRBD2. V was clipped by 4 bases and J by 11 bases; unmatched bases: 19. In germline, CDR1 is SGHVS, CDR2 FNYEAQ. The CDR3 sequence is 16 residues long.

This clone was recorded once. This chain links TRBV21-1 with TRBJ2-5; the table calls TRBD1, which could not be checked here. TRBV21-1 is a recognized pseudogene. CDR3 length: 16 amino acids. The DNA for the CDR3 is TGTGCCAGCAGCAAAGGACTTGGGACAGGGGAAGAGACCCAGTACTTC. Amino acids: CASSKGLGTGEETQYF.

This sequence joins TRBV6-1 and TRBJ2-7; 9 positions match TRBD1. Germline V lookup: CDR1 MNHNS, CDR2 SASEGT. Trimming at V came to 3 bases and at J to 2 bases, leaving 8 bases not matched to a gene. This CDR3 comprises 16 residues. The CDR3: CASSDYPGQGTYEQYF. The DNA of the CDR3 is TGTGCCAGCAGTGATTATCCGGGACAGGGTACCTACGAGCAGTACTTC.

The chain is built from TRBV3-1 (or the pseudogene TRBV3-2) and TRBJ2-2; D gene unclear. Trimming took off 1 base at V and 4 bases at J, with 7 bases between the two ends. Germline V gives CDR1 LGHDT, CDR2 YNNKEL (reference sequence). The CDR3 loop spans 14 amino acids. This CDR3 reads CASSQARATGELFF. The CDR3 nucleotides are TGTGCCAGCAGCCAAGCACGAGCCACCGGGGAGCTGTTTTTT.

This chain uses TRBV27 with TRBJ1-1; D unresolved. The CDR3 is made up of 14 amino acids. CDR1 is MNHEY and CDR2 is SMNVEV in the germline V gene (reference sequence). V lost 1 base and J lost 1, with 7 bases in between. The CDR3 protein is CASSLYQENTEAFF. The CDR3 DNA follows: TGTGCCAGCAGTTTATACCAGGAGAACACTGAAGCTTTCTTT.

V usage is TRBV11-3 and J usage is TRBJ2-3; unclear D gene. Germline CDR1 and CDR2: SGHNT and YENEEA. V dropped 3 bases and J dropped 2 bases, with 9 bases sitting between them. The CDR3 totals 14 residues. The CDR3 region is CASSLGRPTDTQYF. The CDR3 coding sequence is TGTGCCAGCAGCTTGGGCAGGCCCACAGATACGCAGTATTTT.

The chain employs TRBV2 and TRBJ1-1; 8 bases fit TRBD1. With 6 bases clipped from V and 4 bases from J, the junction kept 10 bases outside the gene matches. The CDR3 is made up of 15 amino acids. Germline V gene data show CDR1 as SNHLY and CDR2 as FYNNEI. CDR3 nucleotides: TGTGCCAGCAGACCTAGACAGGGGAGAGGCACTGAAGCTTTCTTT. Its translation: CASRPRQGRGTEAFF.

The chain couples TRBV10-3 to TRBJ1-5, with TRBD1 matching over 7 bases. With 10 bases clipped from V and 6 bases from J, the junction kept 6 bases outside the gene matches. The germline V gene encodes CDR1 ENHRY and CDR2 SYGVKD. CDR3 length: 12 residues. The CDR3 sequence is CATGQEGQPQHF. CDR3 bases: TGTGCCACCGGACAGGAGGGTCAGCCCCAGCATTTT.

This chain links TRBV5-6 with TRBJ2-1; D might be TRBD1 (5 bases). The germline V gene has CDR1 SGHDT and CDR2 YYEEEE. The CDR3 is 13 amino acids. V was trimmed by 1 base and J by 8 bases, leaving 10 bases between them. Written as DNA, the CDR3 is TGTGCCAGCAGCTTGTCCAGGGTCCATGAGCAGTTCTTC. Translated: CASSLSRVHEQFF.

V usage is TRBV4-3 and J usage is TRBJ1-2, with 8 bases fitting TRBD1. CDR1 is LGHNA and CDR2 is YSLEER in the germline V gene. The length of the CDR3 is 17 residues. V dropped 0 bases and J dropped 0; count of bases not matched to a gene: 6. The CDR3 sequence: CASSQDGDRTPNYGYTF. DNA of the CDR3: TGCGCCAGCAGCCAAGATGGGGACAGGACTCCTAACTATGGCTACACCTTC.

The chain employs TRBV3-1 (or the pseudogene TRBV3-2) and TRBJ2-2; 9 nucleotides line up with TRBD2. Germline CDR1 and CDR2: LGHDT and YNNKEL (reference sequence). J was trimmed by 4 bases and V by 6 bases; bases with no gene match: 6. CDR3 length: 15 amino acids. The CDR3, as DNA: TGTGCCAGCAGACATAGCGGGAGTGGCACCGGGGAGCTGTTTTTT. This translates into CASRHSGSGTGELFF.

In nucleotides, the CDR3 is TGTGCCAGCACCCCCCCAGGGATGTATGGCTACACCTTC. Residues: CASTPPGMYGYTF. The chain carries TRBV2 and TRBJ1-2, with a possible D match to TRBD1 (5 bases). The CDR3 spans 13 residues. V was clipped by 7 bases and J by 5 bases, with 14 bases between them. Germline CDR1 reads SNHLY; CDR2 reads FYNNEI.

J is TRBJ1-2 and V is TRBV5-6, with 9 positions matching TRBD1. The V gene end was trimmed by 4 bases and the J gene end by 4 bases; junction bases not matched to a gene: 8. The CDR3 spans 15 residues. CDR1 is SGHDT and CDR2 is YYEEEE in the germline V gene. CDR3 nucleotide sequence: TGTGCCAGCAGCACCACAGGGGGCGAGGGCTATGGCTACACCTTC. Its protein is CASSTTGGEGYGYTF. Supplemented by reference TRBV5-6 and TRBJ1-2, the full variable domain reads DAGVTQSPTHLIKTRGQQVTLRCSPKSGHDTVSWYQQALGQGPQFIFQYYEEEERQRGNFPDRFSGHQFPNYSSELNVNALLLGDSALYLCASSTTGGEGYGYTFGSGTRLTVV.

The CDR3 is CTSSPTLAGGSAIRQPPCTDTQYF. DNA of the CDR3: TGCACCAGCAGCCCTACCCTAGCGGGAGGATCGGCTATTAGACAGCCCCCTTGCACAGATACGCAGTATTTT. The chain couples TRBV1 to TRBJ2-3; the D call TRBD2 from the table was never checked on the DNA. TRBV1 is classified as a pseudogene. The CDR3 loop spans 24 amino acids.

The rearrangement joins TRBV7-8 to TRBJ1-2, with D tentatively TRBD1 (6 bases). The V and J ends lost 3 bases and 0 bases respectively, with 11 bases between them. The germline CDR1 and CDR2 sequences are SGHVS and FQNEAQ. This CDR3 comprises 15 residues. The CDR3 here is CASSFSQGTNYGYTF. The CDR3 DNA is TGTGCCAGCAGCTTTAGTCAGGGGACTAACTATGGCTACACCTTC.

The rearrangement joins TRBV29-1 to TRBJ1-2; TRBD1 is a possible D gene (6 bases). V lost 7 bases and J lost 0, with 15 bases in between. Germline CDR1 SQVTM, CDR2 ANQGSEA. The CDR3 totals 14 residues. This chain's CDR3 is CSARSDSSNYGYTF. The DNA of the CDR3 is TGCAGCGCTCGATCGGACAGTTCTAACTATGGCTACACCTTC.

This chain joins TRBV19 and TRBJ2-7; 11 nucleotides match TRBD1. The CDR3 length is 16 residues. Germline V gene lookup returns CDR1 LNHDA and CDR2 SQIVND (reference sequence). J was trimmed by 2 bases and V by 6 bases; bases with no gene match: 9. CDR3 DNA sequence: TGTGCCAGTAGGCAGACTCCGGGACAGGGGGCCTACGAGCAGTACTTC. This sequence encodes CASRQTPGQGAYEQYF.

This chain uses TRBV7-6 with TRBJ2-5; 9 bases agree with TRBD2. This CDR3 has 18 residues. The germline V gene encodes CDR1 SGHVS and CDR2 FNYEAQ. V trimming: 5 bases; J trimming: 5 bases; junction bases outside the gene matches: 18. CDR3 nucleotides: TGTGCCAGCAGCCCGATTTTAGCGGGAGTTGGTCTGGGGGAGACCCAGTACTTC. The encoded protein is CASSPILAGVGLGETQYF.

This clone has just one count. The V and J genes are TRBV12-5 and TRBJ2-5; D is perhaps TRBD1 (6 bases). Germline V gene sequence: CDR1 LGHNT, CDR2 FRNRAP. The CDR3 runs to 15 residues. Trimming pared 2 bases from V and 2 bases from J, leaving 12 bases between. CDR3 coding DNA: TGTGCTAGTGGTTTGAGTCGGGACACTCAAGAGACCCAGTACTTC. This codes for CASGLSRDTQETQYF.